What follows are 5 T cell receptor beta chains derived from one specimen sequenced in a study of cytomegalovirus exposure and HLA in healthy donors. PCR primers comprised 60 Vbeta and 13 Jbeta primers. Clones were sequenced by immunoSEQ multiplex PCR, and TCRdb holds only the in-frame ones, with some missing. The table lists some 140,000 clones, roughly four fifths of them singletons. The sequencing sample was made of PBMCs. The receptors shown here come from a woman in her fifties or sixties in good health and CMV-seronegative.

This rearrangement joins TRBV18 to TRBJ1-5; D is ambiguous. The CDR3 runs 16 residues. The germline gives CDR1 KGHSH, CDR2 LQKENI. Trimming took 0 bases from V and 2 from J, leaving 11 bases between them. CDR3 sequence (DNA): TGTGCCAGCTCACCACCGGGGAGGGCGGGCAATCAGCCCCAGCATTTT. Its translation is CASSPPGRAGNQPQHF.

This chain links TRBV9 with TRBJ2-3; 7 nucleotides match TRBD2. The V gene end was trimmed by 0 bases and the J gene end by 4 bases; junction bases not matched to a gene: 2. The CDR3 has 14 residues. Per germline, CDR1 SGDLS and CDR2 YYNGEE. CDR3 sequence reads: CASSVGSGSDTQYF. The DNA of the CDR3 is TGTGCCAGCAGCGTAGGTAGCGGGTCAGATACGCAGTATTTT.

As concerns this clone: Additional DNA sequences in this sample encode the identical CDR3. The rearrangement links TRBV18 to TRBJ2-5; D is undetermined. Trimming shortened V by 4 bases and J by 2 bases, and 2 bases separated the two germline ends. CDR3 length: 11 amino acids. Germline lookup yields CDR1 KGHSH and CDR2 LQKENI. CDR3 sequence: CASSLQETQYF. As DNA, the CDR3 is TGTGCCAGCTCACTACAAGAGACCCAGTACTTC.

The CDR3 bases are TGTGCCAGTAGTGACAGGCCTTTTAGCACAGATACGCAGTATTTT. Amino acids: CASSDRPFSTDTQYF. The chain has TRBV19 and TRBJ2-3, with D possibly TRBD1 on 6 matching bases. The CDR3 is 15 residues long. Germline CDR1 reads LNHDA; CDR2 reads SQIVND (reference sequence). V lost 5 bases and J lost 0, with 12 bases in between.

This chain joins TRBV28 and TRBJ1-4, with TRBD1 identical over 8 bases. V lost 3 bases and J lost 8; bases outside the gene matches: 5. The CDR3 loop spans 14 amino acids. In germline, CDR1 is MDHEN, CDR2 SYDVKM. The CDR3 sequence is CASSLDRVGEKLFF. The CDR3 DNA is TGTGCCAGCAGTTTGGACAGGGTAGGAGAAAAACTGTTTTTT.